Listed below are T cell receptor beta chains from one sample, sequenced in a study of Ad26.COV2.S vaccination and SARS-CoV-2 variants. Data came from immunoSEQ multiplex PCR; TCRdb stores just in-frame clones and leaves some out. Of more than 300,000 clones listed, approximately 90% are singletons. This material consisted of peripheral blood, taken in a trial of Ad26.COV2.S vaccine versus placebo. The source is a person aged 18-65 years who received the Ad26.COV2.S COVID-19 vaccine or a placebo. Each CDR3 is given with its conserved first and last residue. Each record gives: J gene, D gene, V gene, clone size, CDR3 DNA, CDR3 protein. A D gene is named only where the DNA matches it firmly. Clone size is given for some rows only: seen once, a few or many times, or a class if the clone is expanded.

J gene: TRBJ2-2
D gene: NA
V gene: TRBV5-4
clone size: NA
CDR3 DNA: TGTGCCAGCAGCTTCTTTACTTACAACACCGGGGAGCTGTTTTTT
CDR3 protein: CASSFFTYNTGELFF

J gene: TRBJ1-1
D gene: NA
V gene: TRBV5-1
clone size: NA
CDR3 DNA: TGCGCCAGCGCTCCTGGGATGAACACTGAAGCTTTCTTT
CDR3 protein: CASAPGMNTEAFF

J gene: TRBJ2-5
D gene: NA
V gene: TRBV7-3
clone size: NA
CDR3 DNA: TGTGCCAGCAGCTTAGGACGGAGTCAGGGGACCCAGTACTTC
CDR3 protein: CASSLGRSQGTQYF

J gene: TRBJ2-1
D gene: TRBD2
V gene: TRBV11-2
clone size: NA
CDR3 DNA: TGTGCCAGCAGCGGGACTAGCTTTGGAAATGAGCAGTTCTTC
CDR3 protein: CASSGTSFGNEQFF

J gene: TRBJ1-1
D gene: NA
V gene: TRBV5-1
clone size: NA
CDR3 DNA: TGCGCCAGCAGCTCTATTGGGCAAGGGAACACTGAAGCTTTCTTT
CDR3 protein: CASSSIGQGNTEAFF

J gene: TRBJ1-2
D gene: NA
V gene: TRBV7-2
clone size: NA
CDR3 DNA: TGTGCCAGCAGCGTCAATGCTGGCAGGGTGAATGGCTACACCTTC
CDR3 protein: CASSVNAGRVNGYTF

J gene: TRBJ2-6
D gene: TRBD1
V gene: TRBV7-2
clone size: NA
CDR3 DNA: TGTGCCAGCACCTCGACAGGGAGCTCTGGGGCCAACGTCCTGACTTTC
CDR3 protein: CASTSTGSSGANVLTF

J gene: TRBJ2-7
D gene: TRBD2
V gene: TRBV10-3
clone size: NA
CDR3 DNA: TGTGCCATCAGTGAGACTAGCGGGAGGGACACCTCCTACGAGCAGTACTTC
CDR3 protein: CAISETSGRDTSYEQYF

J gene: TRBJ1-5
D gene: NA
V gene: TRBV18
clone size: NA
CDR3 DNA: TGTGCCAGCTCACCACGGGCGGATCAGCCCCAGCATTTT
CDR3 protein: CASSPRADQPQHF

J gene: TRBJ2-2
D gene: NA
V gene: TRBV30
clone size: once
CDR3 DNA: TGTGCCTGGAGCCTCCAAGCCGGGGAGCTGTTTTTT
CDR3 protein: CAWSLQAGELFF

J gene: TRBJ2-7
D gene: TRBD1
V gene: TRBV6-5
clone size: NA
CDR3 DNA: TGTGCCAGCAGCCGCCGGGACAGGGACTCCTACGAGCAGTACTTC
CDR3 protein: CASSRRDRDSYEQYF

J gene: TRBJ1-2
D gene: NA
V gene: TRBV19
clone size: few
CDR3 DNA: TGTGCCAGTAGTATACTAGGGACATCGCGAGCGGCCGGCTACACCTTC
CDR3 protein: CASSILGTSRAAGYTF

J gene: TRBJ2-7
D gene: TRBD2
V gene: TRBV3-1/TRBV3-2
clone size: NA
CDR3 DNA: TGTGCCAGCAGCCAACCTTATAGCGGGGAATACGAGCAGTACTTC
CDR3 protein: CASSQPYSGEYEQYF

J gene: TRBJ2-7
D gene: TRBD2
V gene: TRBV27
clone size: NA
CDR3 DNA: TGTGCCAGCAGTCGCCGGGTAGCGGGATCTGCACCCTACGAGCAGTACTTC
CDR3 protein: CASSRRVAGSAPYEQYF

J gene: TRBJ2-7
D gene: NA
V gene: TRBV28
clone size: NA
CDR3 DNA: TGTGCCAGCAGCCAGTTACGGGCAACCTCCTACGAGCAGTACTTC
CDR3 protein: CASSQLRATSYEQYF

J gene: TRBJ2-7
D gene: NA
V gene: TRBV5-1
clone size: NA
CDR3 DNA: TGCGCCAGCAGCTTGGGAACGGGACTCATGGCCTACGAGCAGTACTTC
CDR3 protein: CASSLGTGLMAYEQYF

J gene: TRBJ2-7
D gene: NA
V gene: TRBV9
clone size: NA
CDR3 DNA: TGTGCCAGCAGCGTGGCCGCTCTGGGCGAGCAGTACTTC
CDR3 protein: CASSVAALGEQYF

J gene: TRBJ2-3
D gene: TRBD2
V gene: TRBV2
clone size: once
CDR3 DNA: TGTGCCAGCGGGGGTAGCGGGACCCTTATTACGCAGTATTTT
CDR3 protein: CASGGSGTLITQYF

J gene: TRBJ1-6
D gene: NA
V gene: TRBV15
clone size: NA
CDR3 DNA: TGTGCCACCAGCACGGCGCGGGGATCACCCCTCCACTTT
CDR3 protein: CATSTARGSPLHF